A selection of T cell receptor beta chains follows, all from one sample in a study of blood T cell repertoires in COVID-19. Here immunoSEQ multiplex PCR was the method, and the copy in TCRdb shows in-frame clones only, minus some. The table includes about 160,000 clones, over 80% detected once. Specimen: peripheral blood. The receptors here all came from a woman over 75 with active or convalescent COVID-19. Each CDR3 is given with its conserved first and last residue. The D gene is left open where the match is weak. Size values are once, few and many counts, or a class for expanded clones, and some rows have none.

J,V,size,length,D,CDR3,DNA
TRBJ1-1,TRBV19,-,17,-,CASSPQDRPPRNTEAFF,TGTGCCAGTAGTCCTCAAGACAGGCCCCCAAGGAACACTGAAGCTTTCTTT
TRBJ2-4,TRBV24-1,many,16,-,CATSDPPGEPKNIQYF,TGTGCCACCAGTGACCCACCGGGGGAACCCAAAAACATTCAGTACTTC
TRBJ1-5,TRBV18,-,12,-,CASSPNREAQHF,TGTGCCAGCTCACCCAATAGGGAGGCCCAGCATTTT
TRBJ1-2,TRBV19,-,15,-,CASSSDSLANYGYTF,TGTGCCAGTAGTTCGGACAGCCTAGCTAACTATGGCTACACCTTC
TRBJ2-3,TRBV19,-,16,TRBD2,CASSHRGGPTPDTQYF,TGTGCCAGTAGTCACCGGGGGGGCCCTACCCCAGATACGCAGTATTTT
TRBJ1-1,TRBV18,once,16,TRBD1,CASSPSSTGDGTEAFF,TGTGCCAGCTCACCTTCCTCGACAGGGGACGGCACTGAAGCTTTCTTT
TRBJ2-7,TRBV3-1/TRBV3-2,-,16,-,CASSHQGGRSSYEQYF,TGTGCCAGCAGCCACCAGGGGGGAAGGAGCTCCTACGAGCAGTACTTC
TRBJ2-7,TRBV11-2,-,15,TRBD1,CASSSSTGQEYEQYF,TGTGCCAGCAGCTCCTCTACAGGACAGGAATACGAGCAGTACTTC
TRBJ2-1,TRBV29-1,few,11,-,CSGEEYNEQFF,TGCAGCGGTGAGGAGTACAATGAGCAGTTCTTC
TRBJ1-4,TRBV28,-,13,-,CASRDSTNEKLFF,TGTGCCAGCAGGGACAGTACTAATGAAAAACTGTTTTTT
TRBJ2-1,TRBV27,-,16,TRBD2,CASRSLGLAGGNEQFF,TGTGCCAGCCGATCTCTCGGACTAGCGGGGGGGAATGAGCAGTTCTTC
TRBJ1-1,TRBV3-1/TRBV3-2,-,15,TRBD1,CASSQGQGSNTEAFF,TGTGCCAGCAGCCAAGGACAGGGGTCGAACACTGAAGCTTTCTTT
TRBJ1-5,TRBV27,-,16,-,CASSSDLTRGDQPQHF,TGTGCCAGCAGTTCAGACTTAACCCGGGGGGATCAGCCCCAGCATTTT
TRBJ2-7,TRBV5-4,-,15,TRBD1,CASSQGQGFSYEQYF,TGTGCCAGCAGCCAAGGACAGGGCTTCTCCTACGAGCAGTACTTC
TRBJ1-2,TRBV18,-,15,TRBD1,CASSQDRDPNYGYTF,TGTGCCAGCTCCCAGGACAGGGATCCTAACTATGGCTACACCTTC
TRBJ1-1,TRBV7-2,-,15,-,CASSSHQGMNTEAFF,TGTGCCAGCAGCTCGCACCAGGGCATGAACACTGAAGCTTTCTTT
TRBJ2-5,TRBV10-1,-,14,TRBD2,CASSEDPGGKTQYF,TGCGCCAGCAGTGAGGATCCGGGGGGAAAGACCCAGTACTTC
TRBJ2-1,TRBV6-6,-,16,-,CASILSGVSSYNEQFF,TGTGCCAGCATTTTATCGGGGGTGAGCTCCTACAATGAGCAGTTCTTC
TRBJ1-6,TRBV27,once,14,TRBD1,CASTKQGEGSPLHF,TGTGCCAGCACTAAACAGGGGGAAGGGTCACCCCTCCACTTT
TRBJ2-1,TRBV5-1,-,16,-,CASTLRSGYSYNEQFF,TGCGCCAGCACCTTGCGGTCAGGCTACTCCTACAATGAGCAGTTCTTC
TRBJ2-2,TRBV25-1,-,11,-,CASRLAGELFF,TGTGCCAGCAGGCTAGCCGGGGAGCTGTTTTTT
TRBJ2-5,TRBV5-1,-,15,TRBD1,CASSSGTGGGETQYF,TGCGCCAGCAGCTCCGGGACAGGGGGCGGTGAGACCCAGTACTTC
TRBJ1-1,TRBV19,-,13,-,CASSPPGTWHGNF,TGTGCCAGTAGCCCTCCCGGGACATGGCACGGTAACTTT
TRBJ1-3,TRBV10-3,once,16,TRBD1,CAISDPGQGAGNTIYF,TGTGCCATCAGTGACCCGGGACAGGGGGCAGGAAACACCATATATTTT
TRBJ1-1,TRBV9,-,13,-,CASSGTGSTEAFF,TGTGCCAGCAGCGGAACAGGGTCCACTGAAGCTTTCTTT
TRBJ2-2,TRBV18,-,16,TRBD2,CASSRPGTREAGELFF,TGTGCCAGCTCCCGACCGGGGACTAGAGAGGCCGGGGAGCTGTTTTTT
TRBJ2-6,TRBV7-8,-,13,-,CASSQDRANVLTF,TGTGCCAGCAGCCAGGACAGGGCCAACGTCCTGACTTTC
TRBJ1-4,TRBV29-1,-,14,TRBD1,CSVARGQGSEKLFF,TGCAGCGTTGCTCGAGGACAGGGTAGTGAAAAACTGTTTTTT
TRBJ1-6,TRBV9,-,15,TRBD1,CASSYLEQGNSPLHF,TGTGCCAGCAGCTACCTGGAACAGGGGAATTCACCCCTCCACTTT
TRBJ2-5,TRBV18,-,11,-,CASEMKETQYF,TGTGCCAGCGAGATGAAAGAGACCCAGTACTTC
TRBJ2-3,TRBV11-3,-,14,TRBD1,CASSRDREGDTQYF,TGTGCCAGCAGCCGGGACAGGGAGGGAGATACGCAGTATTTT
TRBJ2-1,TRBV19,few,15,TRBD1,CATLSRTGDYNEQFF,TGTGCCACATTGAGCAGGACAGGGGACTACAATGAGCAGTTCTTC
TRBJ1-1,TRBV12-3/TRBV12-4,-,13,-,CASSSTWNTEAFF,TGTGCCAGCAGTTCCACATGGAACACTGAAGCTTTCTTT
TRBJ1-4,TRBV11-3,once,14,TRBD1,CASSPGGSGEKLFF,TGTGCCAGCAGCCCAGGGGGGTCGGGCGAAAAACTGTTTTTT
TRBJ1-1,TRBV7-8,-,15,TRBD1,CASSLGDRGHTEAFF,TGTGCCAGCAGCTTGGGGGACAGGGGACACACTGAAGCTTTCTTT
TRBJ1-3,TRBV5-1,-,15,-,CASSLDRFSGNTIYF,TGCGCCAGCAGCTTGGACAGGTTCTCTGGAAACACCATATATTTT
TRBJ1-4,TRBV27,-,15,-,CASRSWGGTNEKLFF,TGTGCCAGCAGATCTTGGGGCGGCACTAATGAAAAACTGTTTTTT
TRBJ1-2,TRBV5-4,-,13,-,CASREGTIYGYTF,TGTGCCAGCAGGGAGGGCACCATATATGGCTACACCTTC
TRBJ1-2,TRBV29-1,-,11,-,CSVVTGNGYTF,TGCAGCGTCGTTACAGGGAACGGCTACACCTTC
TRBJ1-1,TRBV6-5,-,14,-,CASIQKGGNTEAFF,TGTGCCAGCATCCAAAAAGGGGGGAACACTGAAGCTTTCTTT
TRBJ2-1,TRBV30,-,13,-,CAWGKSSYNEQFF,TGTGCCTGGGGGAAGAGCTCCTACAATGAGCAGTTCTTC
TRBJ2-7,TRBV9,-,15,-,CASSVVPTGSHEQYF,TGTGCCAGCAGCGTAGTACCTACAGGGTCCCACGAGCAGTACTTC
TRBJ2-2,TRBV6-2/TRBV6-3,-,15,TRBD2,CASSYQRGNTGELFF,TGTGCCAGCAGTTACCAGCGGGGAAACACCGGGGAGCTGTTTTTT
TRBJ1-1,TRBV29-1,-,12,TRBD1,CSVGDRNTEAFF,TGCAGCGTTGGGGACAGGAACACTGAAGCTTTCTTT
TRBJ1-2,TRBV12-3/TRBV12-4,few,13,-,CASRQDQSAGYTF,TGTGCCAGCAGACAGGACCAGTCAGCTGGCTACACCTTC
TRBJ1-3,TRBV10-3,-,15,TRBD1,CAISERGTAGNTIYF,TGTGCCATCAGTGAGAGGGGGACAGCTGGAAACACCATATATTTT
TRBJ1-1,TRBV9,-,12,TRBD1,CASSAQGAEAFF,TGTGCCAGCAGCGCCCAGGGGGCTGAAGCTTTCTTT
TRBJ2-5,TRBV3-1/TRBV3-2,-,14,TRBD1,CASSEGQNQETQYF,TGTGCCAGCAGCGAGGGACAGAACCAAGAGACCCAGTACTTC